This T cell receptor beta chain was observed in a study of preoperative IRX-2 immunotherapy in early breast cancer. Profiled with immunoSEQ multiplex PCR; TCRdb holds only in-frame clones, not every one. The table lists under 45,000 clones, approximately 95% of them singletons. Documented treatment: preoperative locoregional IRX-2 cytokine immunotherapy. This phase Ib study tested locoregional IRX-2 cytokine immunotherapy given before surgery. The TCR was taken from a human donor with breast cancer. Sequences were derived from tumor tissue, sampled after IRX-2 immunotherapy.

CDR3 residues: CASSTGVLGSPLHF. The CDR3 bases are TGTGCCAGCAGCACCGGGGTTCTGGGTTCACCCCTCCACTTT. This rearrangement joins TRBV7-3 to TRBJ1-6; no reliable D call. Trimming shortened V by 5 bases and J by 9 bases, and 14 bases separated the two germline ends. Germline loops: CDR1 SGHTA, CDR2 FQGTGA. CDR3 size: 14 residues.